One sample yielded the 3 T cell receptor beta chains listed below, sequenced in a study of blood T cell repertoires in COVID-19. Method: immunoSEQ multiplex PCR; TCRdb's copy keeps in-frame clones and lacks some. The sample consists of about 140,000 clones, around 88% of them appearing once. Sequencing was carried out using peripheral blood. These receptors were collected from a woman in her sixties or seventies with acute or convalescent COVID-19.

This sequence joins TRBV6-2 or TRBV6-3 and TRBJ1-2; no reliable D call. The V end lost 5 bases, the J end lost 5 bases, and 12 bases lay between the germline ends. The CDR3 loop spans 13 amino acids. Germline values: CDR1 MNHEY, CDR2 SVGEGT. The CDR3, as DNA: TGTGCCAGCAGTCCGAGGGATACTTATGGCTACACCTTC. Translating gives CASSPRDTYGYTF.

V usage is TRBV28 and J usage is TRBJ2-5; 11 positions match TRBD1. Germline trimming cut 6 bases from V and 6 bases from J; bases unmatched to any gene: 6. The germline CDR1 and CDR2 sequences are MDHEN and SYDVKM. This CDR3 comprises 14 residues. The chain's CDR3 is CASSLGTGGQTQYF. The CDR3 region has the DNA TGTGCCAGCAGCCTGGGGACAGGGGGACAGACCCAGTACTTC.

This clone was seen once. The V call is TRBV12-3 or TRBV12-4, the J call TRBJ2-7, with 8 bases that match TRBD1. The CDR3 loop spans 12 amino acids. Losses at the gene ends were 6 bases for V and 6 bases for J; bases not matched to a gene: 4. The CDR3 DNA reads TGTGCCAGCAGGGGGACAGGCGGCGAGCAGTACTTC. Amino acid sequence: CASRGTGGEQYF.